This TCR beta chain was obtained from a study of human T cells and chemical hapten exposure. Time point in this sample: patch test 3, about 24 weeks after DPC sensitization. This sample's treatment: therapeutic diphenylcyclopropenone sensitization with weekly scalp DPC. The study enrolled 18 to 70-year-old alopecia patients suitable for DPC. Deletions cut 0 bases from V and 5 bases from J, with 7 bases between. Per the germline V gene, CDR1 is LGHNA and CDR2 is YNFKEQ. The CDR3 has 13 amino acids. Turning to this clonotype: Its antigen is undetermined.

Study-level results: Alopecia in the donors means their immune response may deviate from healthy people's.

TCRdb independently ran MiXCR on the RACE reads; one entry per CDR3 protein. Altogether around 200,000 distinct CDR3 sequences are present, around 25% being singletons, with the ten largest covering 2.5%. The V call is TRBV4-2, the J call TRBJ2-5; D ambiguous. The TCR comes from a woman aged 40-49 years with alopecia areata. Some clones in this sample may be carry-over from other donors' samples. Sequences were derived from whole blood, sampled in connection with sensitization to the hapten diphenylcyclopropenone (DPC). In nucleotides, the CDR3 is TGTGCCAGCAGCCAAGATGTTCGCGAGACCCAGTACTTC. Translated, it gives CASSQDVRETQYF.